This TCR beta chain was documented in a study of control samples from healthy donors and cancer patients. Trimming took 4 bases from V and 1 from J, leaving 12 bases between them. Germline-derived CDR1 and CDR2 are PRHDT and FYEKMQ (reference sequence). The CDR3 contains 15 residues. This table comes from immunoSEQ multiplex PCR, and its TCRdb copy is limited to in-frame clones, with some not included. Among about 85,000 clones, around nine tenths were seen once, and the ten largest hold 4.5% to 7%. The chain is built from TRBV13 and TRBJ2-3; either TRBD1 or TRBD2 may supply D (5 bases each). The source is a man aged 45-60 years in good health. What was sequenced was blood. In DNA, the CDR3 is TGTGCCAGCAGCTCCTTCCAGGGAGGCACAGATACGCAGTATTTT. Translating it yields CASSSFQGGTDTQYF.